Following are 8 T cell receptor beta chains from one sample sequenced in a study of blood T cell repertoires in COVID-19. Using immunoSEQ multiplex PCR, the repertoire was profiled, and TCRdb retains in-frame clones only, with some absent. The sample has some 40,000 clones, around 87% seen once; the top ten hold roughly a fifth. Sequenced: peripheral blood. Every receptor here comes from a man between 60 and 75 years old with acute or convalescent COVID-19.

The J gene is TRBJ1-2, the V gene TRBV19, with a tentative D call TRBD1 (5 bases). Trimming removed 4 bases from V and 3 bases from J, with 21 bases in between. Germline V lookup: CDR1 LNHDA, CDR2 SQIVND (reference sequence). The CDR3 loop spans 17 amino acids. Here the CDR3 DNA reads TGTGCCAGTAGTACGACAGTTATTATTCGAGTCCACTATGGCTACACCTTC. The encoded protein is CASSTTVIIRVHYGYTF.

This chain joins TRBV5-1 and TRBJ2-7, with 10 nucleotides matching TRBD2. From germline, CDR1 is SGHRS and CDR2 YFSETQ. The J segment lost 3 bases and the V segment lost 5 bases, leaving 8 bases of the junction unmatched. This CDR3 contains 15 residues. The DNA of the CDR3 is TGCGCCAGCAGGCTAGCTAGCGGGAGTATCTACGAGCAGTACTTC. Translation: CASRLASGSIYEQYF.

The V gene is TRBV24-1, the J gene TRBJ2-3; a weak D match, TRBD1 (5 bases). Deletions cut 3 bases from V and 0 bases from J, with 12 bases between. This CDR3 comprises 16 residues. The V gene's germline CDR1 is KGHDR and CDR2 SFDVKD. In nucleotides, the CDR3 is TGTGCCACCAGTGATCGGCAGGGAACTAGCACAGATACGCAGTATTTT. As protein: CATSDRQGTSTDTQYF.

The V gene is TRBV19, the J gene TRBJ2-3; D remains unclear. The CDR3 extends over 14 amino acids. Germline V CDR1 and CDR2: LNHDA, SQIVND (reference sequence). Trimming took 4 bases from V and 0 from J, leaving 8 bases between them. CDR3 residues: CASSRRLSTDTQYF. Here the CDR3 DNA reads TGTGCCAGTAGTAGGAGACTGAGCACAGATACGCAGTATTTT.

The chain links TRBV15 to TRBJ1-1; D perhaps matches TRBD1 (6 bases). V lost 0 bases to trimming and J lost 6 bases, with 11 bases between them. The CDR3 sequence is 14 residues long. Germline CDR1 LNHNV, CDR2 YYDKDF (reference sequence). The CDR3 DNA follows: TGTGCCACCAGCAGAGATACGGACAGCCCTGAAGCTTTCTTT. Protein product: CATSRDTDSPEAFF.

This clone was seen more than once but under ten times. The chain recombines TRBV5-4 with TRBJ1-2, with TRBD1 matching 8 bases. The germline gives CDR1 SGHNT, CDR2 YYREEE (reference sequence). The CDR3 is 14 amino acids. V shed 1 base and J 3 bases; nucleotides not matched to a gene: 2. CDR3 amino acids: CASSLRRGHYGYTF. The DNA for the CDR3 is TGTGCCAGCAGCTTGCGCAGGGGGCACTATGGCTACACCTTC.

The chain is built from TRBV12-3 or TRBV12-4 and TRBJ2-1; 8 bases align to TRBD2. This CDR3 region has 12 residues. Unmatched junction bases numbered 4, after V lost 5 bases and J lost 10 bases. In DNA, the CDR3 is TGTGCCAGCAGTGAAAGCGGGAGCGAGCAGTTCTTC. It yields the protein CASSESGSEQFF.

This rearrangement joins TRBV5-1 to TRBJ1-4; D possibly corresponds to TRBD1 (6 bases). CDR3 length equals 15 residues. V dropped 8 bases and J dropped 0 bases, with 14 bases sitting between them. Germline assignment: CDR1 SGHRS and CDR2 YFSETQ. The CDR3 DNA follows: TGCGCCAGTTCTGGACAGTCTGCAACTAATGAAAAACTGTTTTTT. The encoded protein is CASSGQSATNEKLFF.